This is a list of T cell receptor beta chains from one sample in a study of T-cell reconstitution after alpha-beta-depleted transplantation in children. Via MiXCR, TCRdb re-called the PCR reads, giving one row per CDR3 protein. The sample contains hundreds of thousands of distinct CDR3 sequences, under 20% of which appear only once. The sequencing here drew on PBMCs, mostly from graft donor cells, taken 360 days after TCRalphabeta/CD19-depleted stem cell transplant. All receptors come from a male patient under 10 years old who had a stem cell transplant for acute lymphoblastic leukemia, so the T cells may come from the graft donor. CDR3s include the opening cysteine and the closing phenylalanine or tryptophan. The D gene is left open where the match is weak. Clone size is given for some rows only: seen once, a few or many times, or a class if the clone is expanded.

cdr3_nt cdr3_aa j_call d_call v_call clone_size
TGTGCCAGCACCTGGACAGGGAGCTTCTATGGCTACACCTTC CASTWTGSFYGYTF TRBJ1-2 TRBD1 TRBV12-3/TRBV12-4 NA
TGTGCCAGCAGCGCTGGGTGGGAAGAGTCCCAGTACTTC CASSAGWEESQYF TRBJ2-5 NA TRBV7-2 few
TGTGCCTGGAGTGTAAGCATCTGGACTAATGAAAAACTGTTTTTT CAWSVSIWTNEKLFF TRBJ1-4 NA TRBV30 NA
TGTGCCAGCAGTCTAGCGGGAGCAGGAGATACGCAGTATTTT CASSLAGAGDTQYF TRBJ2-3 TRBD2 TRBV28 many
TGTGCCAGCAGTATAGGAGGATCACCCCTCCACTTT CASSIGGSPLHF TRBJ1-6 NA TRBV6-5 NA
TGTGCCAGCGGGGCCTCTGTGGATACGCAGTATTTT CASGASVDTQYF TRBJ2-3 NA TRBV24-1 NA
TGTGCCAGCAGCTTATATAGTCCTACCGCCTTCGGGGGCACAGATACGCAGTATTTT CASSLYSPTAFGGTDTQYF TRBJ2-3 NA TRBV7-7 NA
TGTGCCAGCAGTTTCTCCGGGACACCGAGGCAGTACTTC CASSFSGTPRQYF TRBJ2-7 NA TRBV25-1 few
TGTGCCAGCTCACCACGGAATACGTTCCAAGAGACCCAGTACTTC CASSPRNTFQETQYF TRBJ2-5 NA TRBV18 many
TGTGCCAGCAGCTGGGACGCCAATGAGCAGTTCTTC CASSWDANEQFF TRBJ2-1 NA TRBV5-5 few
TGTGCCACCAGTGATGGCTTTCGCTCTGGAAACACCATATATTTT CATSDGFRSGNTIYF TRBJ1-3 NA TRBV24-1 few
TGTGCCAGCAGTTTGGTAGAGGGGGCCCTTTACGAGCAGTACTTC CASSLVEGALYEQYF TRBJ2-7 TRBD1 TRBV12-3/TRBV12-4 NA
TGTGCCAGCAGTTTAAAAGGGTTTGGCTACACCTTC CASSLKGFGYTF TRBJ1-2 NA TRBV12-3/TRBV12-4 NA
TGTGCCAGCAAACCGGGGGCCACTGAAAAACTGTTTTTT CASKPGATEKLFF TRBJ1-4 NA TRBV5-6 many
TGTGCCAGCACCCAACAGCGCCAAGAGACCCAGTACTTC CASTQQRQETQYF TRBJ2-5 NA TRBV7-2 few
TGTGCCAGCAGCGTAGTGGGATACAATGAGCAGTTCTTC CASSVVGYNEQFF TRBJ2-1 NA TRBV9 NA
TGTGCCAGCGCGAGCTGGGAGGGAAATGATGAGCAGTTCTTC CASASWEGNDEQFF TRBJ2-1 TRBD2 TRBV11-2 NA
TGTGCCAGCAGCTTAGCACGGGACAACACAGATACGCAGTATTTT CASSLARDNTDTQYF TRBJ2-3 NA TRBV7-8 NA
TGCAGTGCTGGGACGGACAGGGGGCCTGGAAACACCATATATTTT CSAGTDRGPGNTIYF TRBJ1-3 TRBD1 TRBV20-1 NA
TGTGCCACCAGCAGCGCCATCATTTGGGCAGGAGACACTGAAGCTTTCTTT CATSSAIIWAGDTEAFF TRBJ1-1 NA TRBV15 NA
TGCGCCAGCAGCCTACTTGGCGACAGGGCCGTCTTC CASSLLGDRAVF TRBJ2-1 TRBD1 TRBV5-1 NA
TGCAGTGCTACACTAGCGGGGGGCAACTACGAGCAGTACTTC CSATLAGGNYEQYF TRBJ2-7 TRBD2 TRBV20-1 few
TGTGCCAGCAGTTACTTCGGAGTAGGGGAAGAGACCCAGTACTTC CASSYFGVGEETQYF TRBJ2-5 NA TRBV6-5 NA
TGTGCCAGCAGTGTGGGCCTGAGGGATCGACTCTTCTTC CASSVGLRDRLFF TRBJ2-1 NA TRBV2 NA
TGTGCCAGCAGCCAGAGCCCTAGCAATCAGCCCCAGCATTTT CASSQSPSNQPQHF TRBJ1-5 NA TRBV4-2 few
TGCAGTGCTAGAGATCTGAATAGGGTGGTAGCGGGGGGATACAATGAGCAGTTCTTC CSARDLNRVVAGGYNEQFF TRBJ2-1 TRBD2 TRBV20-1 NA
TGTGCCACCAGCAGGACCTCAATGATCGGGGGGGGCAGGACTGAAGCTTTCTTT CATSRTSMIGGGRTEAFF TRBJ1-1 NA TRBV15 few
TGTGCCAGCAGGTACTCAGGGACTACGAACACCGGGGAGCTGTTTTTT CASRYSGTTNTGELFF TRBJ2-2 TRBD2 TRBV12-3/TRBV12-4 NA
TGCGCCAGCAGCTTAGGCTTAACGAACACTGAAGCTTTCTTT CASSLGLTNTEAFF TRBJ1-1 NA TRBV5-1 NA
TGCAGTGCTAGATGGGGAGTGGGGAACAATGAGCAGTTCTTC CSARWGVGNNEQFF TRBJ2-1 NA TRBV20-1 NA
TGTGCCAGCAGTATACATAGCGGGGGGGGCTACGAGCAGTACTTC CASSIHSGGGYEQYF TRBJ2-7 TRBD2 TRBV28 NA
TGCGCCAGCAGCCAATACGACGGCGTGCCCAATGAGCAGTTCTTC CASSQYDGVPNEQFF TRBJ2-1 NA TRBV4-1 many
TGTGCCAGCAGTTTCCTGGACACGAACACCGGGGAGCTGTTTTTT CASSFLDTNTGELFF TRBJ2-2 NA TRBV28 NA
TGTGCCATCCGTGTGAGCCGGGAATTACAAGAGACCCAGTACTTC CAIRVSRELQETQYF TRBJ2-5 NA TRBV10-3 NA
TGTGCCAGCAGTTACTCAGGTGGGGCCCTCTACGAGCAGTACTTC CASSYSGGALYEQYF TRBJ2-7 NA TRBV6-2/TRBV6-3 NA
TGCGCCAGCAGCCAAAGGACAGGGAGACCCCTCCACTTT CASSQRTGRPLHF TRBJ1-6 TRBD1 TRBV4-3 large